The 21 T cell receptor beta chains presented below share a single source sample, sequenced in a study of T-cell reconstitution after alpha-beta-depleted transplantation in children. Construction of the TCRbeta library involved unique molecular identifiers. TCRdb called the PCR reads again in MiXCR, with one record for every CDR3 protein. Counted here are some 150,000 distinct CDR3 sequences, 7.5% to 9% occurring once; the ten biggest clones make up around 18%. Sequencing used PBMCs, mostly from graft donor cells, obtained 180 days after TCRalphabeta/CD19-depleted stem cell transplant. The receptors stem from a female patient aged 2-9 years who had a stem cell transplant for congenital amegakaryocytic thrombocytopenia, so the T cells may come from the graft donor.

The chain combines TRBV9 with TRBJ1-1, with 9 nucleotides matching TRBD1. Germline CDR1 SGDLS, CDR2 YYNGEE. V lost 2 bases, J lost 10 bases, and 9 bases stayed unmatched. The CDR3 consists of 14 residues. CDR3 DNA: TGTGCCAGCAGCGTCACAGGGGGCGCGGGAGGAGCTTTCTTT. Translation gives CASSVTGGAGGAFF.

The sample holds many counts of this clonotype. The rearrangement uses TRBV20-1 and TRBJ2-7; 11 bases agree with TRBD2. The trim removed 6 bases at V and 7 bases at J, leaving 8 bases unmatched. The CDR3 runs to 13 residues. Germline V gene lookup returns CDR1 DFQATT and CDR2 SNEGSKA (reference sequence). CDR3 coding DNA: TGCAGTGCCCGTAGCGGGAGGGCCGGAGAGCAGTACTTC. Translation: CSARSGRAGEQYF.

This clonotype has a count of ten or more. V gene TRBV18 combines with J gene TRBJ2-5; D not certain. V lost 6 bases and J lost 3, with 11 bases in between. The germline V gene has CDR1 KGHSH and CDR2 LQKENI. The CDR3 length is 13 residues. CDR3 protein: CASSVGKEETQYF. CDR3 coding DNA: TGTGCCAGCTCGGTTGGGAAGGAAGAGACCCAGTACTTC.

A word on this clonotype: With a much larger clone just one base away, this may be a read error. The CDR3 here is CAISSRMGGFNSPLHF. The CDR3 region has the DNA TGCGCCATCAGCTCCAGGATGGGAGGATTTAATTCACCCCTCCACTTT. The chain is built from TRBV5-1 and TRBJ1-6; no reliable D call. The length of the CDR3 is 16 residues. Looked up from germline, CDR1 is SGHRS and CDR2 is YFSETQ.

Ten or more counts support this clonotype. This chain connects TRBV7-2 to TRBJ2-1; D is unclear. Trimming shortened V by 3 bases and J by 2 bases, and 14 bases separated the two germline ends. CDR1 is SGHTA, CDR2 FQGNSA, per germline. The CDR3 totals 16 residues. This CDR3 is CASSFRVGHPYNEQFF. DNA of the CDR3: TGTGCCAGCAGCTTTAGAGTGGGCCACCCCTACAATGAGCAGTTCTTC.

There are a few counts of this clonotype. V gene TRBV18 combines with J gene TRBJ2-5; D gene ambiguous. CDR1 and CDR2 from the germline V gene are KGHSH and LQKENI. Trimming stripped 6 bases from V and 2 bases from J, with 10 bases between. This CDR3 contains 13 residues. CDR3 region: CASSPAYQETQYF. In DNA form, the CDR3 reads TGTGCCAGCTCCCCGGCCTATCAAGAGACCCAGTACTTC.

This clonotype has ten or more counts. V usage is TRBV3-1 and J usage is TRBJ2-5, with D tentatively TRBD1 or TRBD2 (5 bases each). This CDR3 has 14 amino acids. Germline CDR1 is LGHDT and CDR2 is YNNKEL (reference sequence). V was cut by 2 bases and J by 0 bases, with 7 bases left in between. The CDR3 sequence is CASSQLGDQETQYF. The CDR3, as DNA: TGTGCCAGCAGCCAATTGGGGGACCAAGAGACCCAGTACTTC.

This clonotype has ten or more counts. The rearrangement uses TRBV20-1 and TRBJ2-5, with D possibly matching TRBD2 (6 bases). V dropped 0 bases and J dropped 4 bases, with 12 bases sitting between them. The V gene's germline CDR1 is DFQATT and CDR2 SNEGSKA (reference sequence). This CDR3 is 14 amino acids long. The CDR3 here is CSARDAGRAETQYF. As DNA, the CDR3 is TGCAGTGCTAGAGATGCGGGAAGGGCAGAGACCCAGTACTTC.

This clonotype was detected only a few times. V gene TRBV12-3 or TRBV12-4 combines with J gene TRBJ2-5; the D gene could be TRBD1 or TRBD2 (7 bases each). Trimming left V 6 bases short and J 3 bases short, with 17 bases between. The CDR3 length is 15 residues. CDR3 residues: CASRGGTDHKETQYF. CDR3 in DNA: TGTGCCAGCAGGGGAGGGACAGATCATAAAGAGACCCAGTACTTC.

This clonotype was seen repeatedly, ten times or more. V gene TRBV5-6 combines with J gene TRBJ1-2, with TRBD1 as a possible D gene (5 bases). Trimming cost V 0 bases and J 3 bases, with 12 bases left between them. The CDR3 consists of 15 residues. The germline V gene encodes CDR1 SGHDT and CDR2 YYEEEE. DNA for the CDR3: TGTGCCAGCAGCTTGGGTCCGACAGAATACTATGGCTACACCTTC. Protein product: CASSLGPTEYYGYTF.

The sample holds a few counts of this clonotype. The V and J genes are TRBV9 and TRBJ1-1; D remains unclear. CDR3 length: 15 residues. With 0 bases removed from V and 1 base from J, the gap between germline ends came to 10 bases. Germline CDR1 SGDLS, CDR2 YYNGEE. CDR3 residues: CASSVGATQNTEAFF. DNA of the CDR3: TGTGCCAGCAGCGTAGGAGCGACCCAGAACACTGAAGCTTTCTTT.

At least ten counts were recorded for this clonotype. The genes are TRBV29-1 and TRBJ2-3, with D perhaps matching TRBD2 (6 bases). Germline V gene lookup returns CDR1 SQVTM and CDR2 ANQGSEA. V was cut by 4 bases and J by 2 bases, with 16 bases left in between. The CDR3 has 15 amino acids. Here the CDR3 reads CSVVRRALFTDTQYF. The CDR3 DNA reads TGCAGCGTTGTGAGGAGGGCCCTCTTCACAGATACGCAGTATTTT.

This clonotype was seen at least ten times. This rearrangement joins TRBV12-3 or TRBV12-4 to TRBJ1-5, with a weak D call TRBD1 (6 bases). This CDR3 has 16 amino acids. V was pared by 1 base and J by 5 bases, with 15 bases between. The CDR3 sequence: CASSLGGPGGDQPQHF. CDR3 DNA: TGTGCCAGCAGTTTAGGGGGGCCGGGGGGCGATCAGCCCCAGCATTTT.

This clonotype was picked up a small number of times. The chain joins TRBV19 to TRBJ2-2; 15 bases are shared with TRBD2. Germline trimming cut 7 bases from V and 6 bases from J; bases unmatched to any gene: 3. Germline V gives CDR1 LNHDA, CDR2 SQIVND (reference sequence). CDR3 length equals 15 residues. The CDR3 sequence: CASTRTSGRAGELFF. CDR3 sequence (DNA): TGTGCCAGTACGAGGACTAGCGGGAGGGCCGGGGAGCTGTTTTTT.

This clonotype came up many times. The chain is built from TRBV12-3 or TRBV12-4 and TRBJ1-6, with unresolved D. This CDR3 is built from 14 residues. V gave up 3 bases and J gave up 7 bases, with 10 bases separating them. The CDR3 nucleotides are TGTGCCAGCAGTTTGGTGGGCCTCAATTCACCCCTCCACTTT. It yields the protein CASSLVGLNSPLHF.

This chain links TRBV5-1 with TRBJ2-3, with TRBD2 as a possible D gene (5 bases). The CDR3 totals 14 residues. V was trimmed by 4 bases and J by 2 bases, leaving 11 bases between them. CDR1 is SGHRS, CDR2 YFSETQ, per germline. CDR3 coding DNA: TGCGCCAGCAGCCCAGGACTCCACACAGATACGCAGTATTTT. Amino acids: CASSPGLHTDTQYF.

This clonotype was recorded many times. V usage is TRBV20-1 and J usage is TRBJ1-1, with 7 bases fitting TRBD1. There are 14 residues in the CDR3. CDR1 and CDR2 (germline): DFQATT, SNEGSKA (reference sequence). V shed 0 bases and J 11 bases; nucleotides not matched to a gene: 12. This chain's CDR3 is CSARDGPTGERAFF. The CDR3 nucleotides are TGCAGTGCTAGAGATGGGCCCACAGGGGAGAGGGCTTTCTTT.

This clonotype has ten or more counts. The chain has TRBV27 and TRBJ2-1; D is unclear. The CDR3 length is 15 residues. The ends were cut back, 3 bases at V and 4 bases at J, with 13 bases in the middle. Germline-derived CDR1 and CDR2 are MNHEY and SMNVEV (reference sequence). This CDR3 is CASSFGAHIYNEQFF. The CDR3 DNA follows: TGTGCCAGCAGTTTTGGCGCACACATATACAATGAGCAGTTCTTC.

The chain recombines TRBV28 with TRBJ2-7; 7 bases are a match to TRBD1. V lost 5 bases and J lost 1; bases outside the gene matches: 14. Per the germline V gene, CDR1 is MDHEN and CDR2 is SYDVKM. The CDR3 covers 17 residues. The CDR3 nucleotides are TGTGCCAGCAGTCCCTCAACGACAGGGCTACTATCCTACGAGCAGTACTTC. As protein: CASSPSTTGLLSYEQYF. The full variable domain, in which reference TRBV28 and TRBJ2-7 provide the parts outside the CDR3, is DVKVTQSSRYLVKRTGEKVFLECVQDMDHENMFWYRQDPGLGLRLIYFSYDVKMKEKGDIPEGYSVSREKKERFSLILESASTNQTSMYLCASSPSTTGLLSYEQYFGPGTRLTVT.

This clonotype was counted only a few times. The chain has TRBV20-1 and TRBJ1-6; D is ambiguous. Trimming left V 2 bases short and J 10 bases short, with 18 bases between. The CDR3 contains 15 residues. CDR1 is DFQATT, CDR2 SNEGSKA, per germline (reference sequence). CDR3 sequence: CSARTVEGWESPLHF. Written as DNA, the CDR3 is TGCAGTGCTAGAACGGTGGAAGGTTGGGAATCACCCCTCCACTTT.

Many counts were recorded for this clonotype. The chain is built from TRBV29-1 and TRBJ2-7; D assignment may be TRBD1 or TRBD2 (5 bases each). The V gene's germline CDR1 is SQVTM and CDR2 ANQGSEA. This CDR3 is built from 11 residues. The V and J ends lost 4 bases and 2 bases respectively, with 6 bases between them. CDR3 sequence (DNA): TGCAGCGTTGGAGGGGCCTACGAGCAGTACTTC. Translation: CSVGGAYEQYF.